These 32 T cell receptor beta chains were sequenced from one sample in a study of response to subunit inactivated influenza vaccine. Each CDR3 protein is one row after TCRdb ran MiXCR on the RT-PCR reads. The table has 860,000 or so distinct CDR3 sequences, around 21% seen once. The sequencing here drew on PBMCs from blood, taken more than 4 days after vaccination. These receptors all come from a man aged 50 or older who received an inactivated influenza vaccine.

This rearrangement joins TRBV5-6 to TRBJ2-3; perhaps D is TRBD1 or TRBD2 (5 bases each). From germline, CDR1 is SGHDT and CDR2 YYEEEE. The length of the CDR3 is 13 residues. Trimming removed 0 bases at V and 10 bases at J, with 12 bases between. The CDR3 reads CASSLEGPFPQYF. In DNA form, the CDR3 reads TGTGCCAGCAGCTTGGAGGGACCCTTTCCGCAGTATTTT. The whole variable domain, remainder taken from reference TRBV5-6 and TRBJ2-3, is DAGVTQSPTHLIKTRGQQVTLRCSPKSGHDTVSWYQQALGQGPQFIFQYYEEEERQRGNFPDRFSGHQFPNYSSELNVNALLLGDSALYLCASSLEGPFPQYFGPGTRLTVL.

The chain employs TRBV28 and TRBJ2-5; no definite D call. The length of the CDR3 is 13 residues. Trimming took 6 bases from V and 1 from J, leaving 9 bases between them. Germline V gives CDR1 MDHEN, CDR2 SYDVKM. The CDR3 DNA reads TGTGCCAGCAGCATAGGTCCCCAAGAGACCCAGTACTTC. Amino acids: CASSIGPQETQYF.

The chain links TRBV5-1 to TRBJ1-4; 7 bases line up with TRBD1. The length of the CDR3 is 16 residues. CDR1 and CDR2 from the germline V gene are SGHRS and YFSETQ. Trimming removed 4 bases from V and 7 bases from J; junction bases left unmatched: 13. In nucleotides, the CDR3 is TGCGCCAGCAGCCACGGTAATCAGGGGGTCGGTGAAAAACTGTTTTTT. This sequence encodes CASSHGNQGVGEKLFF. Complete variable domain (other parts from reference TRBV5-1 and TRBJ1-4): KAGVTQTPRYLIKTRGQQVTLSCSPISGHRSVSWYQQTPGQGLQFLFEYFSETQRNKGNFPGRFSGRQFSNSRSEMNVSTLELGDSALYLCASSHGNQGVGEKLFFGSGTQLSVL.

In the case of this clonotype: A junction end diverges from the germline sequence, so it may reflect a read error. V usage is TRBV20-1 and J usage is TRBJ2-3, with a tentative D call TRBD2 (5 bases). Germline V gene sequence: CDR1 DFQATT, CDR2 SNEGSKA (reference sequence). The CDR3 has 13 residues. The chain's CDR3 is CSTSGSSTDTQYF. The CDR3 DNA reads TGCAGTACTAGTGGATCTAGCACAGATACGCAGTATTTT.

This clonotype was counted a few times. The chain joins TRBV11-2 to TRBJ2-1, with TRBD2 matching 13 bases. J gave up 15 bases and V 1 base, and 12 bases lay outside the gene matches. Germline V lookup: CDR1 SGHAT, CDR2 FQNNGV. CDR3 length: 16 residues. For the CDR3, the DNA is TGTGCCAGCAGCTTAGTGGGGAGACTAGCGGGGGGTGGTCTGTTCTTC. Protein: CASSLVGRLAGGGLFF.

This clonotype was seen a few times. The J gene is TRBJ2-1, the V gene TRBV12-3 or TRBV12-4; D gene uncertain. There are 12 residues in the CDR3. V shed 0 bases and J shed 12 bases, with 9 bases lying between them. The CDR3 DNA sequence: TGTGCCAGCAGTTTAGCTAGCCATGGGCAGTTCTTC. Its translation is CASSLASHGQFF.

This clonotype has just a few counts. This chain joins TRBV7-2 and TRBJ2-2; D perhaps matches TRBD1 (5 bases). Germline loops: CDR1 SGHTA, CDR2 FQGNSA. Trimming shortened V by 4 bases and J by 7 bases, and 10 bases separated the two germline ends. The CDR3 length is 13 residues. The CDR3 DNA reads as TGTGCCAGCAGCTCACAGGTGAACGGGGAGCTGTTTTTT. Translated, it gives CASSSQVNGELFF.

This chain links TRBV15 with TRBJ2-7; D gene unclear. Trimming stripped 4 bases from V and 5 bases from J, with 12 bases between. Per the germline V gene, CDR1 is LNHNV and CDR2 is YYDKDF (reference sequence). CDR3 length equals 13 residues. The CDR3 DNA reads TGTGCCACCAGCAAGACACTTGCCGACGAGCAGTACTTC. Its protein product is CATSKTLADEQYF.

This clonotype was detected ten times or more. This chain links TRBV7-9 with TRBJ2-3, with D uncertain. CDR3 length: 12 amino acids. V lost 6 bases to trimming and J lost 6 bases, with 10 bases between them. CDR1 is SEHNR, CDR2 FQNEAQ, per germline (reference sequence). In nucleotides, the CDR3 is TGTGCCAGCAGTCTGAGCTCGGATACGCAGTATTTT. It encodes CASSLSSDTQYF.

This clonotype was found a few times. The chain carries TRBV3-1 and TRBJ2-2; 7 positions match TRBD2. V was pared by 2 bases and J by 6 bases, with 0 bases of the junction left unmatched. Germline V gene lookup returns CDR1 LGHDT and CDR2 YNNKEL (reference sequence). CDR3 length: 13 amino acids. The CDR3 bases are TGTGCCAGCAGCCAACGGGGGGCCGGGGAGCTGTTTTTT. Residues: CASSQRGAGELFF.

This rearrangement joins TRBV5-1 to TRBJ2-3; no firm D call. The CDR3 length is 15 residues. CDR1 SGHRS and CDR2 YFSETQ come from the germline V gene. The ends were cut back, 5 bases at V and 2 bases at J, with 15 bases in the middle. The CDR3 DNA is TGCGCCAGCAGTATGTTGTACGAACACACAGATACGCAGTATTTT. Protein product: CASSMLYEHTDTQYF.

This clonotype was seen only a few times. The CDR3 is CASRRGVWGDSSYEQYF. Written as DNA, the CDR3 is TGTGCCAGCAGAAGGGGGGTTTGGGGAGACAGCTCCTACGAGCAGTACTTC. The chain is built from TRBV6-1 and TRBJ2-7; D tentatively reads TRBD1 or TRBD2 (6 bases each). The ends were cut back, 6 bases at V and 0 bases at J, with 21 bases in the middle. From germline, CDR1 is MNHNS and CDR2 SASEGT. The CDR3 loop spans 17 amino acids.

This chain connects TRBV11-2 to TRBJ2-7, with TRBD2 matching over 7 bases. Germline values: CDR1 SGHAT, CDR2 FQNNGV. Trimming cost V 3 bases and J 3 bases; bases outside gene matches: 5. The CDR3 spans 14 residues. The CDR3 here is CASSLGGVYYEQYF. CDR3 DNA: TGTGCCAGCAGCTTGGGGGGGGTTTACTACGAGCAGTACTTC.

The rearrangement links TRBV4-2 to TRBJ1-5; maybe TRBD1 (5 bases). Germline assignment: CDR1 LGHNA and CDR2 YNFKEQ. Trimming took 3 bases from V and 2 from J, leaving 14 bases between them. The CDR3 length is 16 residues. The CDR3 loop is CASSQIQGLGNQPQHF. The CDR3 DNA reads TGTGCCAGCAGCCAGATTCAGGGTTTAGGCAATCAGCCCCAGCATTTT.

The chain joins TRBV4-1 to TRBJ1-3; D remains unclear. The CDR3 length is 15 residues. Trimming took 0 bases from V and 0 from J, leaving 6 bases between them. Germline CDR1 reads MGHRA; CDR2 reads YSYEKL. Written as DNA, the CDR3 is TGCGCCAGCAGCCAAGATGCAAACTCTGGAAACACCATATATTTT. It translates to CASSQDANSGNTIYF.

The chain combines TRBV29-1 with TRBJ2-3; tentative D call: TRBD1 (5 bases). The V gene's germline CDR1 is SQVTM and CDR2 ANQGSEA. CDR3 size: 15 residues. Trimming took off 3 bases at V and 5 bases at J, with 18 bases between the two ends. The CDR3 loop reads CSVEGLILKGDTQYF. In DNA, the CDR3 is TGCAGCGTTGAGGGGCTCATTCTAAAGGGAGATACGCAGTATTTT.

This chain uses TRBV6-2 or TRBV6-3 with TRBJ2-1; the match to TRBD2 covers 12 bases. The ends lost 7 bases at V and 3 bases at J; junction bases unmatched: 4. Germline assignment: CDR1 MNHEY and CDR2 SVGEGT. The CDR3 is 15 residues long. CDR3 amino acids: CASTGLAGIYNEQFF. In nucleotides, the CDR3 is TGTGCCAGCACCGGACTAGCGGGAATCTACAATGAGCAGTTCTTC.

This clonotype was counted a few times. The CDR3 region is CASSPGQGTEQYF. CDR3 sequence (DNA): TGTGCCAGCTCACCGGGACAGGGCACCGAGCAGTACTTC. This chain connects TRBV18 to TRBJ2-7, with 9 bases fitting TRBD1. This CDR3 spans 13 amino acids. The trim removed 3 bases at V and 6 bases at J, leaving 3 bases unmatched. From germline, CDR1 is KGHSH and CDR2 LQKENI.

Only a few counts were recorded for this clonotype. The chain carries TRBV5-1 and TRBJ1-2; D may be TRBD1 (6 bases). There are 13 residues in the CDR3. The germline V gene has CDR1 SGHRS and CDR2 YFSETQ. The V end was cut by 4 bases, the J end by 3 bases, with 10 bases between. The CDR3 region is CASSDGQYYGYTF. In DNA, the CDR3 is TGCGCCAGCAGCGATGGACAGTACTATGGCTACACCTTC.

The gene calls are TRBV3-1 and TRBJ2-3, with 7 bases lining up with TRBD2. The junction had 2 bases not matched to a gene; V was cut back by 1 base and J by 1 base. From germline, CDR1 is LGHDT and CDR2 YNNKEL (reference sequence). The CDR3 extends over 15 amino acids. CDR3 in DNA: TGTGCCAGCAGCCAAGCCCTAGCGGGCACAGATACGCAGTATTTT. Translation gives CASSQALAGTDTQYF.

This clonotype was detected only a few times. J is TRBJ2-1 and V is TRBV15; TRBD2 aligns across 8 bases. Trimming removed 0 bases from V and 9 bases from J; junction bases left unmatched: 10. This CDR3 has 16 amino acids. The germline gives CDR1 LNHNV, CDR2 YYDKDF (reference sequence). In DNA form, the CDR3 reads TGTGCCACCAGCAGAGATTTCTGGACTAGCTCGTCTGAGCAGTTCTTC. This translates into CATSRDFWTSSSEQFF.

The genes are TRBV5-6 and TRBJ2-6; D not certain. The CDR3 runs 17 residues. In germline, CDR1 is SGHDT, CDR2 YYEEEE. V shed 4 bases and J shed 0 bases, with 14 bases lying between them. CDR3 sequence: CASSPGRFNSGANVLTF. Here the CDR3 DNA reads TGTGCCAGCAGCCCGGGCCGGTTTAACTCTGGGGCCAACGTCCTGACTTTC.

This clonotype appeared a few times. V usage is TRBV28 and J usage is TRBJ2-1; 7 positions match TRBD2. Germline assignment: CDR1 MDHEN and CDR2 SYDVKM. CDR3 length: 20 amino acids. V lost 3 bases, J lost 0 bases, and 17 bases stayed unmatched. CDR3 nucleotide sequence: TGTGCCAGCAGTTTTGGGGTAGTCGGGAGGTTCCTACGCTCCTACAATGAGCAGTTCTTC. Protein product: CASSFGVVGRFLRSYNEQFF.

This clonotype was detected only a few times. V gene TRBV5-5 combines with J gene TRBJ2-7, with a tentative D call TRBD2 (6 bases). The germline V and J ends were trimmed by 0 bases and 0 bases, with 13 bases remaining between them. The CDR3 spans 16 residues. The V gene's germline CDR1 is SGHKS and CDR2 YYEKEE (reference sequence). CDR3 region: CASSLAYQGGSYEQYF. The DNA for the CDR3 is TGTGCCAGCAGCTTGGCGTACCAGGGAGGCTCCTACGAGCAGTACTTC.

This sequence joins TRBV5-1 and TRBJ1-2, with a possible D match to TRBD1 (6 bases). Germline CDR1 reads SGHRS; CDR2 reads YFSETQ. V shed 0 bases and J shed 8 bases, with 20 bases lying between them. The CDR3 totals 16 residues. In DNA form, the CDR3 reads TGCGCCAGCAGCTTGGGATCCCGGCTACAGGGCGGCGGCTACACCTTC. This translates into CASSLGSRLQGGGYTF.

A few counts support this clonotype. The genes are TRBV6-1 and TRBJ2-1, with D perhaps TRBD2 (6 bases). Germline assignment: CDR1 MNHNS and CDR2 SASEGT. This CDR3 has 14 residues. The V and J ends lost 4 bases and 6 bases respectively, with 13 bases between them. CDR3 in DNA: TGTGCCAGCAGTGCGGCGCCGCGGGGCAATGAGCAGTTCTTC. Translation: CASSAAPRGNEQFF.

The chain recombines TRBV7-2 with TRBJ2-7; 7 nucleotides match TRBD2. V trimming: 5 bases; J trimming: 3 bases; junction bases outside the gene matches: 13. The CDR3 extends over 16 amino acids. The germline V gene has CDR1 SGHTA and CDR2 FQGNSA. The CDR3 protein is CASSISTSSNLYEQYF. CDR3 in DNA: TGTGCCAGCAGCATATCGACTAGCTCAAACCTCTACGAGCAGTACTTC.

This chain connects TRBV29-1 to TRBJ2-7; D remains ambiguous. Germline V CDR1 and CDR2: SQVTM, ANQGSEA. V shed 0 bases and J shed 1 base, with 7 bases lying between them. CDR3 length: 13 residues. For the CDR3, the DNA is TGCAGCGTTGAAGATCTGGAATCCTACGAGCAGTACTTC. Translated, it gives CSVEDLESYEQYF.

This clonotype was seen only a few times. The V call is TRBV7-2, the J call TRBJ1-2; D ambiguous. This CDR3 contains 14 residues. Germline CDR1 reads SGHTA; CDR2 reads FQGNSA. V was cut by 2 bases and J by 6 bases, with 13 bases left in between. For the CDR3, the DNA is TGTGCCAGCAGCTTACGGACGGAGTCTAATGGCTACACCTTC. Protein sequence: CASSLRTESNGYTF.

This clonotype was detected only a few times. The V and J genes are TRBV4-2 and TRBJ1-5; D gene uncertain. V lost 0 bases to trimming and J lost 0 bases, with 12 bases between them. Germline V gene sequence: CDR1 LGHNA, CDR2 YNFKEQ. The CDR3 consists of 17 residues. CDR3 DNA: TGTGCCAGCAGCCAAGAGGGAGTCGCGGGTAGCAATCAGCCCCAGCATTTT. It specifies CASSQEGVAGSNQPQHF.

V is TRBV12-3 or TRBV12-4 and J is TRBJ2-1; 14 nucleotides agree with TRBD2. The CDR3 runs 18 residues. J lost 0 bases, V lost 0 bases, and 1 base had no gene match. The CDR3 DNA reads as TGTGCCAGCAGTTTAGCGACTAGCGGGAGGGCCTCCTACAATGAGCAGTTCTTC. Translation gives CASSLATSGRASYNEQFF.

This clonotype occurred a few times. The gene calls are TRBV12-3 or TRBV12-4 and TRBJ2-7, with D possibly matching TRBD2 (6 bases). The V end lost 8 bases, the J end lost 6 bases, and 20 bases lay between the germline ends. This CDR3 spans 14 amino acids. DNA of the CDR3: TGTGCCAGCTCCCTCGCGGGGCAGTTCGGCGAGCAGTACTTC. Translating gives CASSLAGQFGEQYF.